The clone carrying this T cell receptor beta chain came up once. This entry comes from a study of control samples from healthy donors and cancer patients. The CDR3 has 15 amino acids. Looked up from germline, CDR1 is MNHEY and CDR2 is SVGAGI. Trimming shortened V by 5 bases and J by 3 bases, and 14 bases separated the two germline ends. TCRdb keeps only in-frame clones here, not all; method: immunoSEQ multiplex PCR. The sample lists about 180,000 clones; around 94% were seen once. The chain uses TRBV6-5 and TRBJ1-5; no reliable D call. This sequence was found in a woman aged 18-29 years in good health. Sequenced sample: blood. The CDR3 region is CASSIIQGYNQPQHF. CDR3 nucleotides: TGTGCCAGCAGTATAATCCAAGGGTACAATCAGCCCCAGCATTTT.